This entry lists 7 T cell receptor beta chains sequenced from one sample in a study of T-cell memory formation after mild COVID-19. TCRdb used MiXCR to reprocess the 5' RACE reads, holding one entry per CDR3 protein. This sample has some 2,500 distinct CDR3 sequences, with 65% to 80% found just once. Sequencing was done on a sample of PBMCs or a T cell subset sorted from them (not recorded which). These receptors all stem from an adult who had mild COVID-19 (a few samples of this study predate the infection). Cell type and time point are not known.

CDR3 region: CSARDGRAADTQYF. In DNA form, the CDR3 reads TGCAGTGCTAGAGACGGGAGGGCCGCAGATACGCAGTATTTT. This chain links TRBV20-1 with TRBJ2-3, with 8 bases fitting TRBD2. The CDR3 has 14 amino acids. The V gene's germline CDR1 is DFQATT and CDR2 SNEGSKA (reference sequence). V gave up 0 bases and J gave up 4 bases; unmatched junction bases: 3.

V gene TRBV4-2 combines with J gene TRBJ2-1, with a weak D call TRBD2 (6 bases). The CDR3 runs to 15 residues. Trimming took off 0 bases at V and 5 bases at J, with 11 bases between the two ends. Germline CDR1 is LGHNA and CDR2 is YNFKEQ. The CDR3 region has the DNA TGTGCCAGCAGCCAAGAGGTAGCGGTTGACAATGAGCAGTTCTTC. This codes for CASSQEVAVDNEQFF.

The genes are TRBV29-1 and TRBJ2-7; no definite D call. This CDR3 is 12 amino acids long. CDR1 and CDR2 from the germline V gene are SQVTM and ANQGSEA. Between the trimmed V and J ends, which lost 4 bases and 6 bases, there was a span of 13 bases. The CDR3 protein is CSVAGSPGEQYF. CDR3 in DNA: TGCAGCGTTGCGGGCAGTCCTGGCGAGCAGTACTTC.

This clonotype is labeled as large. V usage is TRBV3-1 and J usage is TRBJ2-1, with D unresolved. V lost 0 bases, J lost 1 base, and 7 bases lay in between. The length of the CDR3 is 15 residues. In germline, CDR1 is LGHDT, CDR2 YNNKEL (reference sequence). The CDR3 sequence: CASSQEAASYNEQFF. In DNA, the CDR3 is TGTGCCAGCAGCCAAGAGGCAGCTTCCTACAATGAGCAGTTCTTC.

The CDR3 DNA is TGCAGTGCTAACCCCTCTCGAGGGGCGAGGGGATCACCCCTCCACTTT. Translating gives CSANPSRGARGSPLHF. This chain links TRBV20-1 with TRBJ1-6; the D gene is possibly TRBD1 (5 bases). Trimming took off 4 bases at V and 10 bases at J, with 23 bases between the two ends. The CDR3 totals 16 residues. In germline, CDR1 is DFQATT, CDR2 SNEGSKA (reference sequence).

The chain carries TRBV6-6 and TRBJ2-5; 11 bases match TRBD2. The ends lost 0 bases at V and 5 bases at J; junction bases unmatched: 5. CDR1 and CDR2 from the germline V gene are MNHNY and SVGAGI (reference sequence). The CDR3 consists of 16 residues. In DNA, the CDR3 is TGTGCCAGCAGTTACTCAGTAGCGGGGGGGCGGGAGACCCAGTACTTC. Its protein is CASSYSVAGGRETQYF.

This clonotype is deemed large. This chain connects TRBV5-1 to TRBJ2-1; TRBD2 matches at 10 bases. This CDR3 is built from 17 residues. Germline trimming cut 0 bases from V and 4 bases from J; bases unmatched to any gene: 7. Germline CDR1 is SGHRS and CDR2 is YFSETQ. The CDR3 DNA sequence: TGCGCCAGCAGCTTGGCCCTAGCGGGGGAGGTTTACAATGAGCAGTTCTTC. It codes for CASSLALAGEVYNEQFF.